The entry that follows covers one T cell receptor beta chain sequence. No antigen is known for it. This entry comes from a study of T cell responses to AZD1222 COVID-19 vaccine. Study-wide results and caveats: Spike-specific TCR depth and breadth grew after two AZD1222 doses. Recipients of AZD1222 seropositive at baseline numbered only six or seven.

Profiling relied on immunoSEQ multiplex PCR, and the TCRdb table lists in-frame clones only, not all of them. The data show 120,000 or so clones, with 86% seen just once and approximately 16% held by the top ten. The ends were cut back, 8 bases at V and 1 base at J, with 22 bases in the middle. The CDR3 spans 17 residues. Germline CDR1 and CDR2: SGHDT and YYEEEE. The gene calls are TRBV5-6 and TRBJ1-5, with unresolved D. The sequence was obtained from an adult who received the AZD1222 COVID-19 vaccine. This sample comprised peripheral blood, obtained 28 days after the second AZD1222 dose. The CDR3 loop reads CARRSGPGGKSNQPQHF. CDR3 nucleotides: TGTGCCAGGAGATCCGGACCTGGAGGTAAGAGCAATCAGCCCCAGCATTTT.